This T cell receptor (beta chain) came from a study of cytomegalovirus exposure and HLA in healthy donors. The wider study: In terms of ancestry, the Caucasian-associated cluster contained more than 65% of the roughly 400 genotyped donors.

The PCR had 60 Vbeta and 13 Jbeta primers. Produced via immunoSEQ multiplex PCR; TCRdb's table is partial and in-frame only. This table holds around 110,000 clones, more than 60% found once. Sequenced material: PBMCs. The TCR sequence derives from a woman in her forties or fifties in good health and CMV-seropositive.

CDR3: CASSHRQAYGNTIYF. For the CDR3, the DNA is TGTGCCAGCAGCCACCGACAGGCTTACGGAAACACCATATATTTT. The genes are TRBV7-6 and TRBJ1-3; perhaps TRBD1 as D (6 bases). The CDR3 contains 15 residues. CDR1 SGHVS and CDR2 FNYEAQ come from the germline V gene. Between the trimmed V and J ends, which lost 5 bases and 4 bases, there was a span of 15 bases. The full variable domain, its missing parts supplied by reference TRBV7-6 and TRBJ1-3, is GAGVSQSPRYKVTKRGQDVALRCDPISGHVSLYWYRQALGQGPEFLTYFNYEAQQDKSGLPNDRFSAERPEGSISTLTIQRTEQRDSAMYRCASSHRQAYGNTIYFGEGSWLTVV.